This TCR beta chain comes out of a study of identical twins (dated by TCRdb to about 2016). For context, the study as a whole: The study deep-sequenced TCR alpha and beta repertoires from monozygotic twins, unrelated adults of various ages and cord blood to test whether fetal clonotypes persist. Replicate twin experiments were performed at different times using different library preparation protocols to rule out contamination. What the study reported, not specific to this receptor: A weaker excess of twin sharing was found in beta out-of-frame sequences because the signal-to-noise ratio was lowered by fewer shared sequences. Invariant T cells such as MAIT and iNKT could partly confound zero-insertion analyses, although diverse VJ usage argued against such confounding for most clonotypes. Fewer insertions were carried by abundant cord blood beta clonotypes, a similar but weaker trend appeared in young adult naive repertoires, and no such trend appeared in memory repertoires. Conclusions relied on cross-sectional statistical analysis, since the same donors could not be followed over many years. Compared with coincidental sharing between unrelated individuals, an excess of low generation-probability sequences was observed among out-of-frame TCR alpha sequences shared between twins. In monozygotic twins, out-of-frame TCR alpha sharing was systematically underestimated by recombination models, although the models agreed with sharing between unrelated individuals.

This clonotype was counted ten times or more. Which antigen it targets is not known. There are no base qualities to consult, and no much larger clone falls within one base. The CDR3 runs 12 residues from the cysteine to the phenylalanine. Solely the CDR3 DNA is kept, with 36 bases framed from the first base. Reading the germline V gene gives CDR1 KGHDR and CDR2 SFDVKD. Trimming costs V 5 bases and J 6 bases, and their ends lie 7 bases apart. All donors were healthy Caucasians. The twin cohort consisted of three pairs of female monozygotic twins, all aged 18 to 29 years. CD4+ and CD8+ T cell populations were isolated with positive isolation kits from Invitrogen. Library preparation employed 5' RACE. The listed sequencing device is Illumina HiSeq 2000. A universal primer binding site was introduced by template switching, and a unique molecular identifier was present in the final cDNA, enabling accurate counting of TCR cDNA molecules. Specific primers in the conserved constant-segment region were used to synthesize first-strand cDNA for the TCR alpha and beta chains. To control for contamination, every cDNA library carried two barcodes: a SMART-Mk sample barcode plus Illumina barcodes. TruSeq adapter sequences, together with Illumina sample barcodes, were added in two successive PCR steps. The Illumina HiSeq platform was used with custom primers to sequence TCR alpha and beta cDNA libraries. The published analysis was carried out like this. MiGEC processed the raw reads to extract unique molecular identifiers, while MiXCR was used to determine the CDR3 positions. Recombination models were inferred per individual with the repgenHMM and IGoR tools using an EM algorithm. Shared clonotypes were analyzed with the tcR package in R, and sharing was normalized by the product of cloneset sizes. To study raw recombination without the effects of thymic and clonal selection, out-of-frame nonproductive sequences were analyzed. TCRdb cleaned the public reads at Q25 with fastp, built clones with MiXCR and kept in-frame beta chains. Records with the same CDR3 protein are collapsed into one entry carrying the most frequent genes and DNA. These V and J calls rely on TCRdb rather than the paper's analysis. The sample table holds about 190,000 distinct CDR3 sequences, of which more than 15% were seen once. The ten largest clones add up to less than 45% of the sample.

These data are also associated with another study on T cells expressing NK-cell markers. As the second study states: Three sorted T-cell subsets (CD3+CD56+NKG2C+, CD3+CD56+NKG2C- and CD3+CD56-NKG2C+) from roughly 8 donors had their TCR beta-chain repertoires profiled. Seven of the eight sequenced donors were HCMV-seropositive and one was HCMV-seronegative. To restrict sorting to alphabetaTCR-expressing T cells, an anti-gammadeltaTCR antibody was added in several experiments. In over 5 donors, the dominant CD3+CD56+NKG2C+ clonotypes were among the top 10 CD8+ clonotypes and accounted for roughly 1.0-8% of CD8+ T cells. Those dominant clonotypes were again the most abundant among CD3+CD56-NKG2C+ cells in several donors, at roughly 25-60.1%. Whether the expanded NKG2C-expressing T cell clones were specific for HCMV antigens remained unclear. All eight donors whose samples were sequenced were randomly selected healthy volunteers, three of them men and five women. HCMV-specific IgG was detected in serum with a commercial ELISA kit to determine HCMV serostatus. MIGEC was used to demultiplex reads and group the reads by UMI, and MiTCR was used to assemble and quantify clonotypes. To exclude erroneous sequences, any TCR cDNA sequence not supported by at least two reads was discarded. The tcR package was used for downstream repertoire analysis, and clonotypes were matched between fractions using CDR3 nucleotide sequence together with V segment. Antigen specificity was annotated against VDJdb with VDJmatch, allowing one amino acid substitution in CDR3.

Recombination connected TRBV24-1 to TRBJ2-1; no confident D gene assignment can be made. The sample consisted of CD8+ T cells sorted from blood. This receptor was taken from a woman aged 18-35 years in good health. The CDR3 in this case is CATSASTNEQFF. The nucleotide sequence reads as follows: TGTGCCACCAGTGCCAGCACCAATGAGCAGTTCTTC.